The entry below describes one TCR beta chain. This specimen belongs to a study of blood T cell repertoires in COVID-19. With V trimmed by 0 bases and J by 5 bases, 12 bases remained unmatched. Looked up from germline, CDR1 is GTSNPN and CDR2 is SVGIG (reference sequence). This CDR3 region has 16 residues. Profiling relied on immunoSEQ multiplex PCR, and the TCRdb table lists in-frame clones only, not all of them. The sample records about 400,000 clones, approximately 91% being singletons. Material: PBMCs or T cells enriched from blood (not recorded which). The TCR comes from a woman in her 40s with acute COVID-19. The V gene is TRBV30, the J gene TRBJ1-2, with 7 positions matching TRBD1. This chain's CDR3 is CAWSVTGPRGQYGYTF. Here the CDR3 DNA reads TGTGCCTGGAGTGTTACTGGACCCCGGGGACAGTATGGCTACACCTTC.